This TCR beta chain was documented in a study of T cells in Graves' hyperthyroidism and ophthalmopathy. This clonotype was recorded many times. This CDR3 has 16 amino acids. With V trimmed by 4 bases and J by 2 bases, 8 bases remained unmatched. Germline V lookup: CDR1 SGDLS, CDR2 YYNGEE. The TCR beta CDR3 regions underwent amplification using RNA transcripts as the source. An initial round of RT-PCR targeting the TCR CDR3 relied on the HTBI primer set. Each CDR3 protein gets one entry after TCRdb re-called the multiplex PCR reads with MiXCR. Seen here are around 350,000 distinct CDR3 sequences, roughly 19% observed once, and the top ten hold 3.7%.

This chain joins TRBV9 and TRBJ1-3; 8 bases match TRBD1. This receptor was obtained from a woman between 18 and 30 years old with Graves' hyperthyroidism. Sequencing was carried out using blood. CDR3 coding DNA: TGTGCCAGCAGCCCTCCCGGACAGGGCCCTGGAAACACCATATATTTT. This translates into CASSPPGQGPGNTIYF.